Many counts were recorded for the clone carrying this T cell receptor (beta chain). The antigen remains undetermined. This entry is derived from a study of regulatory T cells in long-lasting Graves disease. Overall study: Under 3 months of antithyroid drugs had been taken by newly diagnosed Graves' patients.

The time point here: newly diagnosed GD, antithyroid drugs for less than 3 months. The TCR library was made from RNA that had been extracted from PBMCs in TRIzol. Study-level points and caveats: Persistent Graves' disease cases displayed lower TCR diversity than newly diagnosed ones.

Investigators prepared the TCR beta libraries by applying iRepertoire HTBI primers and Arm-PCR of CDR3 regions. TCRdb re-called the multiplex PCR reads with MiXCR, one entry per CDR3 protein. The repertoire holds hundreds of thousands of distinct CDR3 sequences, with 16% as singletons. Per the germline V gene, CDR1 is SGHNT and CDR2 is YENEEA. Trimming removed 6 bases from V and 1 base from J; junction bases left unmatched: 4. The CDR3 loop spans 14 amino acids. The sample was also reused in another study, on T cells in Graves' hyperthyroidism and ophthalmopathy. That paper adds: TCR CDR3 underwent first-round RT-PCR with the HTBI primer set. Most thyroid clonotypes expanded above 0.001 were also detected in blood.

The receptor was isolated from a man between 35 and 55 years old with Graves disease. The chain has TRBV11-3 and TRBJ2-7, with TRBD1 matching over 9 bases. The sequencing used peripheral blood mononuclear cells (PBMCs), collected at new diagnosis, from a patient treated with antithyroid drugs. CDR3 sequence (DNA): TGTGCCAGCAGACGTGGACAGGGGTCCTACGAGCAGTACTTC. The encoded protein is CASRRGQGSYEQYF.